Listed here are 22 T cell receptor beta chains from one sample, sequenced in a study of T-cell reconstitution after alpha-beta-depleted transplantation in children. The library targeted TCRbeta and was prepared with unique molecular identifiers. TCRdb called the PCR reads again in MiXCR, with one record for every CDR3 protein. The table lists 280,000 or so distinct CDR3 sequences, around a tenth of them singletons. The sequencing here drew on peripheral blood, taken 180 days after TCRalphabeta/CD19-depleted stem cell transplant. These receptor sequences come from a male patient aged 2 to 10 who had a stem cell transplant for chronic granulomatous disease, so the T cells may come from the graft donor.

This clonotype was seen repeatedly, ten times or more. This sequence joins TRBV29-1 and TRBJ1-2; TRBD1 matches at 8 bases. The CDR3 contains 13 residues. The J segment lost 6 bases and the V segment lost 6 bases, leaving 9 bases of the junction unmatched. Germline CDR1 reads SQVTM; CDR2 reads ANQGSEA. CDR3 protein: CSVSDRALHGYTF. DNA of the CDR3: TGCAGCGTCTCGGACAGGGCCCTTCATGGCTACACCTTC.

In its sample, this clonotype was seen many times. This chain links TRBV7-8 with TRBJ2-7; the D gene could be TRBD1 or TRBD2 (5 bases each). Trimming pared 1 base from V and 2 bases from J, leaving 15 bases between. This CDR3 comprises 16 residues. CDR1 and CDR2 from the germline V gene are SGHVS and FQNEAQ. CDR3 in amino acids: CASSLVNRGLPYEQYF. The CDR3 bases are TGTGCCAGCAGCTTAGTGAACCGGGGCCTCCCCTACGAGCAGTACTTC.

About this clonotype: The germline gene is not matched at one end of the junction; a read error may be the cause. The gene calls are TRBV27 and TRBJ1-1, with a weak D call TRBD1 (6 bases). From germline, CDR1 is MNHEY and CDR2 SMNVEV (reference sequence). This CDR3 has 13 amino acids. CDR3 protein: CASSFPGVTEASF. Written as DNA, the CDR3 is TGTGCCAGCAGTTTCCCAGGGGTCACTGAAGCTTCCTTT.

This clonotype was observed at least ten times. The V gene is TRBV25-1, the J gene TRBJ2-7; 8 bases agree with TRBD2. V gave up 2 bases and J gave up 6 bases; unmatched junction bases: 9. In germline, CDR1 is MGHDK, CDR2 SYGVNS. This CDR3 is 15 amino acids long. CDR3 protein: CASSEALAGPAEQYF. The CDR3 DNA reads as TGTGCCAGCAGTGAAGCCCTAGCGGGTCCCGCCGAGCAGTACTTC.

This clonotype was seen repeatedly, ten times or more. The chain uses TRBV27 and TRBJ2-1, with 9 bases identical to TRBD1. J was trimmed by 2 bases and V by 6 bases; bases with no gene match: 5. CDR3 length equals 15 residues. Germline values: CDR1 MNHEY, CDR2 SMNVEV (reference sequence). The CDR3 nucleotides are TGTGCCAGCAGGACCGACAGGGGGACCTACAATGAGCAGTTCTTC. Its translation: CASRTDRGTYNEQFF.

CDR3 in amino acids: CASSRGLAGASYNEQFF. The CDR3 DNA is TGTGCCAGCAGCCGCGGACTAGCGGGAGCCTCTTACAATGAGCAGTTCTTC. The J gene is TRBJ2-1, the V gene TRBV7-1; 13 nucleotides agree with TRBD2. TRBV7-1 is treated as an ORF (open reading frame) with a function not yet certain. Germline trimming cut 5 bases from V and 4 bases from J; bases unmatched to any gene: 8. The CDR3 totals 17 residues.

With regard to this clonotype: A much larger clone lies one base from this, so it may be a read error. The CDR3 loop is CANSSDRATQYF. DNA of the CDR3: TGTGCCAACAGTTCCGACAGGGCCACGCAGTATTTT. The chain combines TRBV7-8 with TRBJ2-3; 7 bases line up with TRBD1. Germline-derived CDR1 and CDR2 are SGHVS and FQNEAQ. Germline trimming cut 10 bases from V and 9 bases from J; bases unmatched to any gene: 10. The CDR3 is 12 amino acids.

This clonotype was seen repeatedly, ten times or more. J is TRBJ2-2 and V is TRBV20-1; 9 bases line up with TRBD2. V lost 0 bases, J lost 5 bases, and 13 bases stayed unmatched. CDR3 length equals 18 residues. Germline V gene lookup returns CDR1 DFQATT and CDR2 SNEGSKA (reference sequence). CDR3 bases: TGCAGTGCTAGAGACGCCCGAATAGCGGGAGTCAAAACCGGGGAGCTGTTTTTT. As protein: CSARDARIAGVKTGELFF.

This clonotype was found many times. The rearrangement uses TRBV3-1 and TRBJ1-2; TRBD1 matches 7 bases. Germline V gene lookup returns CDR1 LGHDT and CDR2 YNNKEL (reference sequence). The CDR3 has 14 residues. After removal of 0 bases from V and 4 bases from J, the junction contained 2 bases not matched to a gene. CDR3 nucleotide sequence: TGTGCCAGCAGCCAAGAAGGACAGGTCTATGGCTACACCTTC. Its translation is CASSQEGQVYGYTF.

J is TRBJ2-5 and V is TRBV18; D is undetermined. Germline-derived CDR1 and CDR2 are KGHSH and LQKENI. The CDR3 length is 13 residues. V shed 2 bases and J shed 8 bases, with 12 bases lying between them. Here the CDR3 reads CASSPRNPDTQYF. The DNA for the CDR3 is TGTGCCAGCTCACCAAGAAACCCAGACACCCAGTACTTC.

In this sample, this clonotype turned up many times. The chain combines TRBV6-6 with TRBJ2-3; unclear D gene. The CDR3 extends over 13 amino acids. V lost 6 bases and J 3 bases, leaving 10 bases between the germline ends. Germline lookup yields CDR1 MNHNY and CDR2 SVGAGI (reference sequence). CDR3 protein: CASSLVETDTQYF. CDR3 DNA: TGTGCCAGCAGCCTCGTGGAAACAGATACGCAGTATTTT.

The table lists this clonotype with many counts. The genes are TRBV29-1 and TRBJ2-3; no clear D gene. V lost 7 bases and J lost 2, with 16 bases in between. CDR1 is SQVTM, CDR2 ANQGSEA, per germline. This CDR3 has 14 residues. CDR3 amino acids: CSAQLKWVTDTQYF. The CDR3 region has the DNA TGCAGCGCCCAGCTGAAGTGGGTCACAGATACGCAGTATTTT.

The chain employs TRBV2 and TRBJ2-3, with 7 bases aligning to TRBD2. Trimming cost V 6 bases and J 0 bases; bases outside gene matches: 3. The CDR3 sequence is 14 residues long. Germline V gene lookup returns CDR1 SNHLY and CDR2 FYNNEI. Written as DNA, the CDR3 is TGTGCCAGCAGCCGGACTAGGAGCACAGATACGCAGTATTTT. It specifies CASSRTRSTDTQYF.

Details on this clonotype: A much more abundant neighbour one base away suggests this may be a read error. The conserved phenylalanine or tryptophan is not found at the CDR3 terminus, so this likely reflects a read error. In DNA, the CDR3 is TGTGCCAGCAGGGACTTTACCTACGAGCAGTACATC. Translating it yields CASRDFTYEQYI. The chain combines TRBV6-1 with TRBJ2-7; TRBD2 is a possible D gene (5 bases). Germline values: CDR1 MNHNS, CDR2 SASEGT. V was clipped by 6 bases and J by 2 bases, with 8 bases between them. The CDR3 contains 12 residues.

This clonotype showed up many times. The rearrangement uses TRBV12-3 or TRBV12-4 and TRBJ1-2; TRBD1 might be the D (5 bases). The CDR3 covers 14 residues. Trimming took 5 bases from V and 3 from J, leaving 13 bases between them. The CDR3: CASSPYTGHYGYTF. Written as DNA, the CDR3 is TGTGCCAGCAGTCCCTACACAGGCCACTATGGCTACACCTTC.

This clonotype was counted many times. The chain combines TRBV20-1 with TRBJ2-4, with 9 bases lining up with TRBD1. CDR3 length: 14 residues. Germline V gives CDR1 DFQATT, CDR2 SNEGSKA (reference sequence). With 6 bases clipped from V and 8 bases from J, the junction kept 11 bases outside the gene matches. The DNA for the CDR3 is TGCAGTGCAAGTCCCCGGGACAGGGTAGACATTCAGTACTTC. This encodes CSASPRDRVDIQYF.

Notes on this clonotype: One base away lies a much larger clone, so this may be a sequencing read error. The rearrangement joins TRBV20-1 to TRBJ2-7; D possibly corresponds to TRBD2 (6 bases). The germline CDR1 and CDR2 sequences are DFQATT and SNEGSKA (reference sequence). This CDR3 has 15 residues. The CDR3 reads CCARDRLANTYEQYF. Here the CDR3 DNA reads TGCTGTGCTAGAGATCGGCTAGCGAACACCTACGAGCAGTACTTC.

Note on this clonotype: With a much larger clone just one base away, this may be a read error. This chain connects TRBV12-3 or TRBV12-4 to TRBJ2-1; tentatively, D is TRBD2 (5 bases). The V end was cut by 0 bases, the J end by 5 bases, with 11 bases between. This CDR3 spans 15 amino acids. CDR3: CASSLAGLPNNEQFF. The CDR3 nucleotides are TGTGCCAGCAGTTTAGCAGGACTCCCTAACAATGAGCAGTTCTTC.

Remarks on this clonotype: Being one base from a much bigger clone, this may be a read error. CDR3 in amino acids: CASSQEGLVQNEQFF. CDR3 coding DNA: TGCGCCAGCAGCCAAGAGGGACTAGTGCAAAATGAGCAGTTCTTC. V gene TRBV4-3 combines with J gene TRBJ2-1, with TRBD2 matching 8 bases. This CDR3 spans 15 amino acids. V trimming: 0 bases; J trimming: 7 bases; junction bases outside the gene matches: 5. The germline gives CDR1 LGHNA, CDR2 YSLEER.

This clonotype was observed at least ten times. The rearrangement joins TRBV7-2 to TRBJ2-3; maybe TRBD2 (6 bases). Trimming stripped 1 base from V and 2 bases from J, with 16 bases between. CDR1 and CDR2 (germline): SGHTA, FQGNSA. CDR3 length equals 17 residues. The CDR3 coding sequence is TGTGCCAGCAGCTTAGGGTCGGCGGGGCTACACACAGATACGCAGTATTTT. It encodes CASSLGSAGLHTDTQYF.

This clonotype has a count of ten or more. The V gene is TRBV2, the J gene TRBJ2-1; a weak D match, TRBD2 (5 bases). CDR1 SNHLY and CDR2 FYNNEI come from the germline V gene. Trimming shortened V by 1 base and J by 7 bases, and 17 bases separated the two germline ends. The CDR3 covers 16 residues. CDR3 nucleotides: TGTGCCAGCAGTGAAGTCCGGGGAAAGTCCCCAAATGAGCAGTTCTTC. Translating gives CASSEVRGKSPNEQFF.

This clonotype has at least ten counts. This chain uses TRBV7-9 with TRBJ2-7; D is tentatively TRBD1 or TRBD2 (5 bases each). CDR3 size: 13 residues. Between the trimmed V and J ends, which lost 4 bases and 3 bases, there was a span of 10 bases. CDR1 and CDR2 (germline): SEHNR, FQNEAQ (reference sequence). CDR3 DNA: TGTGCCAGCAGCTCGGGACCGATCTACGAGCAGTACTTC. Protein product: CASSSGPIYEQYF.